This T cell receptor (beta chain) was captured by sequencing in a study of beta chain features in type 1 diabetes. About 116 mL of blood, on average, came from one heparinised draw per donor. Sequenced material consisted of expressed TCRB transcripts (all of the isolated RNA was reverse transcribed). The assay was immunoSEQ multiplex PCR, and TCRdb's table has in-frame clones only and misses some. The table shows 300,000 or so clones, with approximately 15% occurring only once. Overall study findings and caveats: The study found moderately but significantly shorter TCRB CDR3s in all four CD4+ subsets of Type 1 diabetes patients. Researchers could not determine here whether HLA type influences TCRB rearrangement. When cDNA is sequenced, cells with high TCR expression could be over-represented.

On this clone: The antigen is undetermined.

Germline trimming cut 9 bases from V and 7 bases from J; bases unmatched to any gene: 8. The CDR3 contains 15 residues. Germline V CDR1 and CDR2: MNHEY, SMNVEV (reference sequence). Material: naive CD4+ T cells from blood. The sequence derives from a young woman with type 1 diabetes. This rearrangement joins TRBV27 to TRBJ2-1, with 14 bases matching TRBD2. CDR3 nucleotide sequence: TGTGCCAGTCGCTTCGGGACTAGCGGGAGAAATGAGCAGTTCTTC. This codes for CASRFGTSGRNEQFF.